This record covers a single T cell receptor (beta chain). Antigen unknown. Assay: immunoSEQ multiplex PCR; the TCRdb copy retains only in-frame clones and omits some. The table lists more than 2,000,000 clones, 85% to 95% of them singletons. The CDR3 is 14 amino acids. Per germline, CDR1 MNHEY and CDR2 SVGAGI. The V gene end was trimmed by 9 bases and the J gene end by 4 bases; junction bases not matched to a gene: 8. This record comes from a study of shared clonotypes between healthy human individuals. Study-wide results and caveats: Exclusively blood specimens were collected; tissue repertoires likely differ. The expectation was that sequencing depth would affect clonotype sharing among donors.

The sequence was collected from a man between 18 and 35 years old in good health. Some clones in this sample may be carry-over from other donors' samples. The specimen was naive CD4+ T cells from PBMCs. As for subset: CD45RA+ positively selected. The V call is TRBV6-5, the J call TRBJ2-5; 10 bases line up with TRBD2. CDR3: CASSGRPERETQYF. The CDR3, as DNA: TGTGCCAGTAGCGGGAGGCCCGAGCGAGAGACCCAGTACTTC.